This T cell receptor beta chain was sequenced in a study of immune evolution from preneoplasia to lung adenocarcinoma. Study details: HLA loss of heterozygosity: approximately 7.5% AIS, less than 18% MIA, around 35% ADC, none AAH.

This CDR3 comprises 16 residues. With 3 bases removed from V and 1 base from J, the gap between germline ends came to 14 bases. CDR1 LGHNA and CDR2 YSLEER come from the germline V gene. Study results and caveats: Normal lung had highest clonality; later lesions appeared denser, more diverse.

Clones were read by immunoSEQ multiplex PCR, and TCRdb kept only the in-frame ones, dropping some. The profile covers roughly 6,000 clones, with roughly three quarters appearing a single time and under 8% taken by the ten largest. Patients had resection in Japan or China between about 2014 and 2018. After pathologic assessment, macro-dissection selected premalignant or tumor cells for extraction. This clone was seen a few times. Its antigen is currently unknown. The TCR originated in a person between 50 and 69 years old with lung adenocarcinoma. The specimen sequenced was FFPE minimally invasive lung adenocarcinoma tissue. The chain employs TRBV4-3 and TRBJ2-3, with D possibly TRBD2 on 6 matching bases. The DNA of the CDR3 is TGCGCCAGCAGCCAGAACCGGGACTCCGGCACAGATACGCAGTATTTT. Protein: CASSQNRDSGTDTQYF.